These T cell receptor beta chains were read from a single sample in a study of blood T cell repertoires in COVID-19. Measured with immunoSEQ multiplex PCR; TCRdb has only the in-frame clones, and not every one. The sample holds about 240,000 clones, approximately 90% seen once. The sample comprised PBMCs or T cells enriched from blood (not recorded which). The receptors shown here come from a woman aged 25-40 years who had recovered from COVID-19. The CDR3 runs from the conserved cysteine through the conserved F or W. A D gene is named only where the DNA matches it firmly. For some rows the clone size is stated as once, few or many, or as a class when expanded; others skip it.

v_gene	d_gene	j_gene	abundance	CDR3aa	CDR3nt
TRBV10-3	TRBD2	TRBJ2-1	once	CATGGPAVNEQFF	TGTGCCACGGGAGGGCCTGCTGTGAATGAGCAGTTCTTC
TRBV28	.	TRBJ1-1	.	CATTVRVPLNTEAFF	TGTGCCACTACGGTCAGGGTTCCCCTGAACACTGAAGCTTTCTTT
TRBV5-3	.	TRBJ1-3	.	CARSAKQGFSGNTIYF	TGTGCCAGAAGCGCCAAACAGGGCTTCTCTGGAAACACCATATATTTT
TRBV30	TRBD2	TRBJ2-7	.	CAWRGPGLAGGSTYEQYF	TGTGCCTGGAGAGGACCGGGACTAGCGGGAGGTTCAACATACGAGCAGTACTTC
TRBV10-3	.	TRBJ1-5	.	CAIRMAGLKHF	TGTGCCATCAGAATGGCGGGGTTGAAGCATTTT
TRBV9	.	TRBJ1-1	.	CASSAENTEAFF	TGTGCCAGCAGCGCAGAGAACACTGAAGCTTTCTTT
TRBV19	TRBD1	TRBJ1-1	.	CASSIRTGAEAFF	TGTGCCAGTAGTATAAGGACAGGGGCTGAAGCTTTCTTT
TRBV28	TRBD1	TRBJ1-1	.	CASSITRTGWNTEAFF	TGTGCCAGCAGTATCACCCGGACAGGATGGAACACTGAAGCTTTCTTT
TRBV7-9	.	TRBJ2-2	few	CASSLGLVAGELFF	TGTGCCAGCAGCTTAGGACTAGTCGCGGGGGAGCTGTTTTTT
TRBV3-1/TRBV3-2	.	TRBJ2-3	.	CASSSGQKDTQYF	TGTGCCAGCAGCTCCGGACAGAAAGATACGCAGTATTTT
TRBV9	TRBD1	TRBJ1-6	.	CASSGGDRGTYNSPLHF	TGTGCCAGCAGCGGAGGGGACAGGGGAACCTATAATTCACCCCTCCACTTT
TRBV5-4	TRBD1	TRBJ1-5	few	CASSSGTGGFDQPQHF	TGTGCCAGCAGCTCCGGGACAGGGGGTTTCGATCAGCCCCAGCATTTT
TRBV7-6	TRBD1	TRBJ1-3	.	CASSLASDRAGNTIYF	TGTGCCAGCAGCTTAGCGAGTGACAGGGCTGGAAACACCATATATTTT
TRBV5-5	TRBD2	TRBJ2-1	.	CASSLEGGTSGMLFYNEQFF	TGTGCCAGCAGCTTGGAGGGGGGGACTAGCGGGATGCTTTTCTACAATGAGCAGTTCTTC
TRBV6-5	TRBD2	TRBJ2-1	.	CASSLGLASVEQFF	TGTGCCAGCAGTTTGGGACTAGCGAGCGTTGAGCAGTTCTTC
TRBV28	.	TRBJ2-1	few	CASSLPGSSYNEQFF	TGTGCCAGCAGTTTGCCCGGGAGCTCCTACAATGAGCAGTTCTTC
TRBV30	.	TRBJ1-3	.	CAWSRGLSSGNTIYF	TGTGCCTGGAGCCGGGGACTGAGCTCTGGAAACACCATATATTTT
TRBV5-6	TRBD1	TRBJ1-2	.	CASSVGQGYGYTF	TGTGCCAGCAGCGTGGGACAGGGATATGGCTACACCTTC
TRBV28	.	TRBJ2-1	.	CASSLSGSGNEQFF	TGTGCCAGCAGTTTATCGGGTAGCGGCAATGAGCAGTTCTTC
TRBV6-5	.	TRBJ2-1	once	CASSYSLVEFF	TGTGCCAGCAGTTACTCCCTAGTAGAGTTCTTC
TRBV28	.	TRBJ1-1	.	CASSDRGPGAFF	TGTGCCAGCAGTGATAGGGGCCCGGGCGCTTTCTTT
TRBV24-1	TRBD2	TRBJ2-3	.	CATSATSGRSSTDTQYF	TGTGCCACCAGTGCTACTAGCGGGAGGTCTAGCACAGATACGCAGTATTTT
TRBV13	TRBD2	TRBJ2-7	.	CASSLGGLAGAGDEQYF	TGTGCCAGCAGCTTAGGTGGGCTAGCGGGAGCCGGGGACGAGCAGTACTTC
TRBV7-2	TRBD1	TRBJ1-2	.	CASSPQTGSNYGYTF	TGTGCCAGCAGCCCCCAGACAGGGTCCAACTATGGCTACACCTTC
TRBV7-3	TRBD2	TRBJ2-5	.	CASSATGTSGRETQYF	TGTGCCAGCAGCGCAACCGGGACTAGCGGGAGGGAGACCCAGTACTTC
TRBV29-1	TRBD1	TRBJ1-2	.	CSVRQGMHGYTF	TGCAGCGTTCGACAGGGAATGCATGGCTACACCTTC
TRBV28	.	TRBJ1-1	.	CASNFLGLNTEAFF	TGTGCCAGTAATTTTTTGGGGCTGAACACTGAAGCTTTCTTT
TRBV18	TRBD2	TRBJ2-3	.	CASSPRGSGRSKLSSTDTQYF	TGTGCCAGCTCACCAAGAGGTAGCGGGAGGTCCAAACTTTCTAGCACAGATACGCAGTATTTT
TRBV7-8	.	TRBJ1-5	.	CASSFSWRVTNGNQPQHF	TGTGCCAGCAGCTTTTCGTGGAGGGTGACGAACGGCAATCAGCCCCAGCATTTT
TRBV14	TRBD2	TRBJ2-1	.	CASSQGGAGGNNEQFF	TGTGCCAGCAGCCAAGGAGGAGCGGGAGGCAACAATGAGCAGTTCTTC
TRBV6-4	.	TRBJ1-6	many	CASSDDNRSPLHF	TGTGCCAGCAGTGACGACAATAGGTCACCCCTCCACTTT
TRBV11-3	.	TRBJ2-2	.	CASSPRGTNTGELFF	TGTGCCAGCAGCCCTAGAGGGACGAACACCGGGGAGCTGTTTTTT